A selection of T cell receptor beta chains follows, all from one sample in a study of blood T cell repertoires in COVID-19. Assay used: immunoSEQ multiplex PCR; TCRdb lists only in-frame clones, some missing. The repertoire has 130,000 to 150,000 clones, around nine tenths of them found once; the top ten carry approximately 4.2%. Sequencing was performed on peripheral blood. These receptors were collected from a woman aged 40 to 50 with acute or convalescent COVID-19. The CDR3 runs from the conserved cysteine through the conserved F or W. A D gene is named only where the DNA matches it firmly. For some rows the clone size is stated as once, few or many, or as a class when expanded; others skip it.

CDR3 | DNA | V | D | J | size
CASSPTVLGLAADTQYF | TGTGCCAGCTCACCGACAGTCTTAGGACTAGCAGCAGATACGCAGTATTTT | TRBV18 | TRBD2 | TRBJ2-3 | -
CATGQGNNSPLHF | TGTGCCACAGGACAGGGGAATAATTCACCCCTCCACTTT | TRBV6-5 | TRBD1 | TRBJ1-6 | -
CATSRWVGQGANTQYF | TGTGCCACCAGCAGGTGGGTGGGACAGGGTGCGAATACGCAGTATTTT | TRBV15 | TRBD1 | TRBJ2-3 | -
CASSLYLAGGRTGELFF | TGTGCCAGCAGTTTATACCTAGCGGGGGGAAGGACCGGGGAGCTGTTTTTT | TRBV27 | TRBD2 | TRBJ2-2 | -
CASSLSAGGLQTLTDTQYF | TGTGCCAGCAGCTTGTCTGCGGGGGGGCTCCAAACCCTCACAGATACGCAGTATTTT | TRBV5-4 | TRBD2 | TRBJ2-3 | -
CASSFAGGTEAFF | TGTGCCAGCAGCTTCGCAGGGGGTACTGAAGCTTTCTTT | TRBV5-4 | TRBD1 | TRBJ1-1 | -
CAVGKDTYTGELFF | TGTGCCGTCGGCAAAGACACATACACCGGGGAGCTGTTTTTT | TRBV24-1 | - | TRBJ2-2 | -
CASSYTRTVGNTQYF | TGTGCCAGCAGTTATACTAGGACAGTAGGAAATACGCAGTATTTT | TRBV6-5 | - | TRBJ2-3 | -
CASSLSSAGTGEGYTF | TGTGCCAGCAGTTTATCATCCGCCGGGACAGGGGAAGGCTACACCTTC | TRBV7-6 | TRBD1 | TRBJ1-2 | -
CASSPPGQGAYEQYF | TGTGCCAGCTCACCGCCGGGACAGGGGGCTTACGAGCAGTACTTC | TRBV18 | TRBD1 | TRBJ2-7 | -
CASTPDRGTFKNTIYF | TGTGCCAGCACCCCCGACAGGGGGACTTTCAAAAACACCATATATTTT | TRBV6-6 | TRBD1 | TRBJ1-3 | -
CASSQGQGPVYGYTF | TGCGCCAGCAGCCAAGGGCAGGGCCCAGTTTATGGCTACACCTTC | TRBV4-1 | - | TRBJ1-2 | -
CASSYSRGGPSPLHF | TGTGCCAGCAGTTACTCGAGGGGGGGGCCTTCACCCCTCCACTTT | TRBV6-5 | - | TRBJ1-6 | -
CSVEVHVDEQFF | TGCAGCGTTGAGGTCCACGTAGATGAGCAGTTCTTC | TRBV29-1 | - | TRBJ2-1 | -
CASSPRAGGPYNEQFF | TGTGCCAGCAGCCCTCGGGCGGGAGGTCCCTACAATGAGCAGTTCTTC | TRBV7-2 | TRBD2 | TRBJ2-1 | -
CASSLKPPGTGSTDTQYF | TGTGCCAGCAGCTTAAAACCCCCAGGGACAGGGAGCACAGATACGCAGTATTTT | TRBV7-3 | TRBD1 | TRBJ2-3 | -
CASTGAGSPEAFF | TGCGCCAGCACCGGGGCGGGGAGTCCTGAAGCTTTCTTT | TRBV5-1 | - | TRBJ1-1 | once
CASPPPAGGPDEYNEQFF | TGTGCCAGCCCTCCACCGGCGGGAGGGCCAGACGAGTACAATGAGCAGTTCTTC | TRBV28 | TRBD2 | TRBJ2-1 | -
CASSPGTSGEETQYF | TGTGCCAGCAGTCCCGGGACTAGCGGTGAAGAGACCCAGTACTTC | TRBV6-2/TRBV6-3 | TRBD2 | TRBJ2-5 | -
CASSIGLPNEQFF | TGTGCCAGTAGTATTGGACTACCCAATGAGCAGTTCTTC | TRBV19 | - | TRBJ2-1 | once
CASISGRANYGYTF | TGTGCCAGCATTTCTGGGCGCGCTAACTATGGCTACACCTTC | TRBV6-6 | - | TRBJ1-2 | -
CASSSRPGPYNEQFF | TGTGCCAGCAGCTCAAGACCGGGTCCCTACAATGAGCAGTTCTTC | TRBV11-2 | - | TRBJ2-1 | -
CASSYDSTYEQYF | TGTGCCAGCAGTTATGACAGTACCTACGAGCAGTACTTC | TRBV27 | - | TRBJ2-7 | -
CASSPDFYVGGKDEKLFF | TGTGCCAGCAGCCCAGACTTTTATGTCGGGGGGAAGGATGAAAAACTGTTTTTT | TRBV3-1/TRBV3-2 | - | TRBJ1-4 | -
CASSQEQVSYEQYF | TGTGCCAGCAGCCAAGAGCAGGTTTCCTACGAGCAGTACTTC | TRBV3-1/TRBV3-2 | - | TRBJ2-7 | -
CAWSVQEYNSPLHF | TGTGCCTGGAGTGTACAGGAGTATAATTCACCCCTCCACTTT | TRBV30 | - | TRBJ1-6 | -
CASSVQKNTEAFF | TGTGCCAGCAGTGTACAGAAGAACACTGAAGCTTTCTTT | TRBV2 | - | TRBJ1-1 | -
CASSSGTGGEQYF | TGTGCCAGCAGCTCCGGGACAGGGGGCGAGCAGTACTTC | TRBV9 | TRBD1 | TRBJ2-7 | -
CASSRTSGSEQFF | TGTGCCAGCTCACGGACTAGCGGGAGTGAGCAGTTCTTC | TRBV9 | TRBD2 | TRBJ2-1 | -
CASSSTGTESGTLHF | TGCGCCAGCAGCTCCACCGGGACAGAGTCTGGCACCCTCCACTTT | TRBV5-1 | TRBD1 | TRBJ1-6 | -
CASGRSNNSPLHF | TGTGCCTCCGGGAGGAGTAACAATTCACCCCTCCACTTT | TRBV15 | - | TRBJ1-6 | -
CASSQSSGRAHEQFF | TGCGCCAGCAGCCAGTCTAGCGGGAGGGCCCATGAGCAGTTCTTC | TRBV4-3 | TRBD2 | TRBJ2-1 | -
CASSYGLAGFANTGELFF | TGCGCCAGCAGCTATGGACTAGCGGGGTTTGCGAACACCGGGGAGCTGTTTTTT | TRBV5-1 | TRBD2 | TRBJ2-2 | -
CASSDRTVDQPQHF | TGTGCCAGCAGTGATCGGACAGTAGATCAGCCCCAGCATTTT | TRBV2 | - | TRBJ1-5 | -
CASSHREVNTGELFF | TGCGCCAGCAGCCACCGGGAGGTGAACACCGGGGAGCTGTTTTTT | TRBV5-1 | TRBD2 | TRBJ2-2 | -
CASSLNLNRGREQYF | TGTGCCAGCAGTTTAAACCTTAACAGGGGTAGGGAGCAGTACTTC | TRBV28 | TRBD1 | TRBJ2-7 | -
CASSQRGGLAGGAGELFF | TGTGCCAGCAGTCAACGTGGGGGACTAGCGGGAGGGGCCGGGGAGCTGTTTTTT | TRBV7-6 | TRBD2 | TRBJ2-2 | -
CASRSQATGVGYTF | TGTGCCAGCAGATCCCAGGCCACAGGGGTTGGCTACACCTTC | TRBV6-5 | TRBD1 | TRBJ1-2 | -
CASSQDFQGKYQPQHF | TGTGCCAGCAGCCAAGACTTCCAGGGTAAGTATCAGCCCCAGCATTTT | TRBV3-1/TRBV3-2 | - | TRBJ1-5 | -
CATSGGRSNQPQHF | TGTGCCACCAGTGGAGGGAGGAGCAATCAGCCCCAGCATTTT | TRBV24-1 | - | TRBJ1-5 | -
CASRQRGEQFF | TGTGCCAGCAGACAAAGAGGGGAGCAGTTCTTC | TRBV7-2 | - | TRBJ2-1 | few
CASSFAGGTDTEAFF | TGTGCCAGCAGCTTTGCAGGGGGCACGGACACTGAAGCTTTCTTT | TRBV7-6 | TRBD1 | TRBJ1-1 | few
CASSSDLITGNTEAFF | TGTGCCAGCAGTTCCGACCTCATTACAGGGAACACTGAAGCTTTCTTT | TRBV28 | - | TRBJ1-1 | -
CASSSFRTSGPQETQYF | TGTGCCAGCAGTTCTTTCCGGACTAGCGGGCCCCAAGAGACCCAGTACTTC | TRBV6-2/TRBV6-3 | TRBD2 | TRBJ2-5 | -
CASSHTLASEIARELFF | TGTGCCAGCAGCCATACCCTGGCTAGCGAGATCGCTCGGGAGCTGTTTTTT | TRBV4-2 | - | TRBJ2-2 | -
CASRPGTGYEKLFF | TGTGCCAGCAGACCCGGGACAGGGTATGAAAAACTGTTTTTT | TRBV5-5 | TRBD1 | TRBJ1-4 | -
CASSSERGTKNIQYF | TGTGCCAGCAGCTCCGAGCGGGGGACCAAAAACATTCAGTACTTC | TRBV13 | TRBD2 | TRBJ2-4 | -
CASSLAGTGYEQYF | TGTGCCAGCAGCTTGGCCGGGACAGGGTACGAGCAGTACTTC | TRBV5-6 | TRBD1 | TRBJ2-7 | -
CASSFRDRGRYGYTF | TGTGCCAGCAGTTTCCGGGACAGGGGACGTTATGGCTACACCTTC | TRBV27 | TRBD1 | TRBJ1-2 | -
CAISEGQGRGELFF | TGTGCCATCAGTGAAGGACAGGGGAGGGGGGAGCTGTTTTTT | TRBV10-3 | TRBD1 | TRBJ2-2 | -
CASRADRGYEQYF | TGTGCCAGCAGGGCTGACAGGGGGTACGAGCAGTACTTC | TRBV28 | TRBD1 | TRBJ2-7 | few
CASTLGSGTYEAFF | TGCGCCAGCACCCTGGGGTCCGGGACTTATGAAGCTTTCTTT | TRBV5-1 | - | TRBJ1-1 | -
CASRPTSGGTYNEQFF | TGTGCCAGCAGGCCCACTAGCGGGGGAACCTACAATGAGCAGTTCTTC | TRBV27 | TRBD2 | TRBJ2-1 | -